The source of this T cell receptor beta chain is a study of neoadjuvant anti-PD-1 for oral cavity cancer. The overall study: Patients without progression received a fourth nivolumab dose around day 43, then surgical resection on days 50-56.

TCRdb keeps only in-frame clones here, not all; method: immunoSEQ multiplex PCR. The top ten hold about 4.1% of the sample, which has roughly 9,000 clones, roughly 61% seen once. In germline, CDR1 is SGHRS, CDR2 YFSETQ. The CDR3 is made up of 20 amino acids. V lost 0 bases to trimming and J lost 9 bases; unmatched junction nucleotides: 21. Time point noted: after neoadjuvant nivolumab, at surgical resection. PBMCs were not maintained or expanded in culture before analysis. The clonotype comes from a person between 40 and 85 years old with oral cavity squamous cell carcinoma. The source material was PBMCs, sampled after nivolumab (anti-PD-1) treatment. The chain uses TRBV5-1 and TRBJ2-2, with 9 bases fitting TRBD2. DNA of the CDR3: TGCGCCAGCAGCTTGGGTCTAGCGGGGAGCCTTGGTCGGGGTTCCTGGGAGCTGTTTTTT. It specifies CASSLGLAGSLGRGSWELFF.